In its sample, the clone carrying this T cell receptor (beta chain) was seen a few times. Primers used in a second PCR of about 7 to 11 cycles were a sample-barcoded 5' primer and a J-beta primer mix. Each cDNA molecule received a tag from a template-switch adaptor that had 12 random nucleotides. Each single sample gave us at least 3 million CDR3-containing paired-end reads. TCRdb reanalysed the 5' RACE reads using MiXCR and keeps one entry per CDR3 protein. The table has 800,000 to 950,000 distinct CDR3 sequences, 25% to 35% seen once; the top ten hold approximately 10%. The data are from a study of blood T cells in healthy people across ages. Donors were healthy Caucasian individuals from Russia aged about 6 to 90. Each donor had 8.5 to 10 milliliters of peripheral blood drawn. From germline, CDR1 is LNHNV and CDR2 YYDKDF (reference sequence). The V gene end was trimmed by 0 bases and the J gene end by 4 bases; junction bases not matched to a gene: 12. The CDR3 runs to 18 residues.

The sample also formed part of further work on T cells of mothers and their children.

The chain couples TRBV15 to TRBJ2-5; 9 nucleotides agree with TRBD1. The sample consisted of blood. The receptor's source is a woman aged 40 to 50 in good health. The CDR3 reads CATSRDTTLGQGGETQYF. DNA for the CDR3: TGTGCCACCAGCAGAGACACCACCTTGGGACAGGGAGGAGAGACCCAGTACTTC.